The present TCR beta chain was sequenced within a study of identical twins. Template switching supplied a universal primer site; unique molecular identifiers were carried on the cDNA. TCRdb independently ran MiXCR on the 5' RACE reads; one entry per CDR3 protein. The repertoire includes 400,000 to 650,000 distinct CDR3 sequences, 22% of them detected once, and roughly 0.9% sits in the top ten. This sample was also put to use in a study of T cells expressing NK-cell markers. As that report states: Seropositivity for HCMV was found in seven of the eight sequenced donors, with one seronegative. These clonotypes also led the CD3+CD56-NKG2C+ fraction in a handful of donors.

This TCR was sampled from a woman between 18 and 29 years old in good health. Sequencing was carried out using CD4+ T cells sorted from blood.

The CDR3 coding sequence is TGTGCCAGCAGTTACTCGCTAGCGGGGTTATACGAGCAGTACTTC. Translated: CASSYSLAGLYEQYF. The V call is TRBV6-5, the J call TRBJ2-7; 9 nucleotides agree with TRBD2. The V gene's germline CDR1 is MNHEY and CDR2 SVGAGI. V was clipped by 0 bases and J by 4 bases; unmatched bases: 4. The CDR3 is made up of 15 amino acids.